This T cell receptor beta chain was sequenced during a study of breast tumors, draining lymph nodes, adjacent tissues. The CDR3 has 15 amino acids. After removal of 5 bases from V and 2 bases from J, the junction contained 5 bases not matched to a gene. Germline V gene data show CDR1 as MNHEY and CDR2 as SVGAGI. Breast cancer patients provided tissue from their axillary draining lymph nodes. Many counts were recorded for this clonotype. Its antigen is unknown. MiXCR, run by TCRdb on the multiplex PCR reads, gives a single entry per CDR3 protein. The repertoire holds approximately 130,000 distinct CDR3 sequences, with around 21% as singletons. Findings and caveats of the study: Data only fit, rather than demonstrated, lymph node origin of most tumor T cells. Tumor and nontumor repertoires were significantly more similar in luminal-like than in basal-like breast cancer. Tumors had less TCR diversity than lymph nodes, more than nontumor tissue.

This TCR came from a female donor with breast cancer. Some clones in this sample may be carry-over from other donors' samples. This chain connects TRBV6-5 to TRBJ1-5, with TRBD1 matching 8 bases. The material sequenced was axillary lymph node tissue. The CDR3 loop is CASSPGQGGNQPQHF. The CDR3 DNA reads TGTGCCAGCAGTCCTGGACAGGGAGGCAATCAGCCCCAGCATTTT.